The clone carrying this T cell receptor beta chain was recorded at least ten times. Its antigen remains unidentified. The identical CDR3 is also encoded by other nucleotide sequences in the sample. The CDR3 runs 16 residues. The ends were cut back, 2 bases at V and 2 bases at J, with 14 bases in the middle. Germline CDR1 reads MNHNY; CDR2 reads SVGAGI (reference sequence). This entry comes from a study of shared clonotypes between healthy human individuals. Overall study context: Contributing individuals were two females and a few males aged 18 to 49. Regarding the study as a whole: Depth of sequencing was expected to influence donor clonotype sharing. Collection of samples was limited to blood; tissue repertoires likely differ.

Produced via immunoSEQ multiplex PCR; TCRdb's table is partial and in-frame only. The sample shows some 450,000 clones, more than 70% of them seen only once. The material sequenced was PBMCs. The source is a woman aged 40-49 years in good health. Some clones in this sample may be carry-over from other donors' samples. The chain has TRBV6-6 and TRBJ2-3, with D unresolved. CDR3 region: CASSYGDSFFTDTQYF. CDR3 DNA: TGTGCCAGCAGTTACGGTGACTCTTTCTTCACAGATACGCAGTATTTT.